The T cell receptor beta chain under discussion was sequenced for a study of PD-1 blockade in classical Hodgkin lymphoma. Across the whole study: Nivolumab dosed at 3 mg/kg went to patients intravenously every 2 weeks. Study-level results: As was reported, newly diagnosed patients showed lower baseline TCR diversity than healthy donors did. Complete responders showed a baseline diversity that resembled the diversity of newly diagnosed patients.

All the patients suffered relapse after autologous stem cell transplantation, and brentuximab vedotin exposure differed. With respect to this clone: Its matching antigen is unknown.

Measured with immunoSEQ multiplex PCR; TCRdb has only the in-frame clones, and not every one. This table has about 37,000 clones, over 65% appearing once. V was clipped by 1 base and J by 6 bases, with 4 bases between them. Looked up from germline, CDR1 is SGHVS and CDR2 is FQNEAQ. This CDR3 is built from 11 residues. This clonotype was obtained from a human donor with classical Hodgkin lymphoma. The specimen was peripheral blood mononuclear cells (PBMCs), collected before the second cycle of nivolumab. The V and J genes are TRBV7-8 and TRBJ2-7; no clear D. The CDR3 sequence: CASSLEREQYF. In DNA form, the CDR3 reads TGTGCCAGCAGCTTAGAGCGCGAGCAGTACTTC.